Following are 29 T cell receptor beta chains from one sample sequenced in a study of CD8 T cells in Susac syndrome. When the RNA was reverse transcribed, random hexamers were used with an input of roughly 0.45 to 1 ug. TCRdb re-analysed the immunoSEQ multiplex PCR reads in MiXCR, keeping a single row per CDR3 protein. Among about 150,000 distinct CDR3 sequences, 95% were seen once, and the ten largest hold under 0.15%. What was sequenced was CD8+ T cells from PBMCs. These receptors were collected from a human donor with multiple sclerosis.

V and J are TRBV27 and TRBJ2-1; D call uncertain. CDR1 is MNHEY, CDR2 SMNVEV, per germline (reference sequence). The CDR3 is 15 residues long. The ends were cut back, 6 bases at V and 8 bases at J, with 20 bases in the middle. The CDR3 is CASSDFLRSGDEQFF. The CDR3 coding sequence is TGTGCCAGCAGCGATTTTCTCAGGTCTGGGGATGAGCAGTTCTTC.

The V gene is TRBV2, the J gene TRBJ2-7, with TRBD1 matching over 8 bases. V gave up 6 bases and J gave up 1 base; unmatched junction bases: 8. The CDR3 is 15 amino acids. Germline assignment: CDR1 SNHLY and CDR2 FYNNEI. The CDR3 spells CASSMTGARSYEQYV. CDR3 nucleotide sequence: TGTGCCAGCAGCATGACAGGGGCAAGGTCCTACGAGCAGTACGTC.

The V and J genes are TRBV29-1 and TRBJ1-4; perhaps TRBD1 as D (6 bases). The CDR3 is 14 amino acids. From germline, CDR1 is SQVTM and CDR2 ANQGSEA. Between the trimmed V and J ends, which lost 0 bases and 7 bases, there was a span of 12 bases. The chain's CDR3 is CSVEDRGGGEKLFF. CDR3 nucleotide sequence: TGCAGCGTTGAAGATCGAGGGGGAGGTGAAAAACTGTTTTTT.

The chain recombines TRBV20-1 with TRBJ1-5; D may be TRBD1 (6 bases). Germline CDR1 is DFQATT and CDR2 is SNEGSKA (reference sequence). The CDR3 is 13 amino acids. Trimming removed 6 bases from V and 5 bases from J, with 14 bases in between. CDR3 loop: CSAPGADDQPQHF. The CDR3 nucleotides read TGCAGTGCGCCGGGGGCAGACGATCAGCCCCAGCATTTT.

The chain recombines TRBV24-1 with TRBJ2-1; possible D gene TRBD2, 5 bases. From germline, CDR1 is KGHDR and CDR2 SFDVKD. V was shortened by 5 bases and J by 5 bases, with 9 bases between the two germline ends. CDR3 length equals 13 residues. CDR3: CATSAFGDNEQFF. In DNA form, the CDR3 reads TGTGCCACCAGTGCGTTCGGGGACAATGAGCAGTTCTTC.

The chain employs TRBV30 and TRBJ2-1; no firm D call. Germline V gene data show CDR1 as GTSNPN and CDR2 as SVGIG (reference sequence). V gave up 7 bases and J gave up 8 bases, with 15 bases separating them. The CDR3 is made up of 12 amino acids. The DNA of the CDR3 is TGTGCCTATAGCATGATGGGCCATGAGCAGTTCTTC. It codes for CAYSMMGHEQFF. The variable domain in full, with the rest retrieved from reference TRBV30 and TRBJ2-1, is SQTIHQWPATLVQPVGSPLSLECTVEGTSNPNLYWYRQAAGRGLQLLFYSVGIGQISSEVPQNLSASRPQDRQFILSSKKLLLSDSGFYLCAYSMMGHEQFFGPGTRLTVL.

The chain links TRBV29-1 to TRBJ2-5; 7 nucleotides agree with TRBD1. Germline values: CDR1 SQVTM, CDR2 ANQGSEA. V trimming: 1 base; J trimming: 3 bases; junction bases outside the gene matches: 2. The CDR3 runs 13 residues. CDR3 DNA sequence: TGCAGCGTTGAAGCTGACAGGGAAGAGACCCAGTACTTC. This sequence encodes CSVEADREETQYF.

The CDR3 sequence: CACAGVGTGELFF. The CDR3 coding sequence is TGTGCCTGTGCGGGGGTCGGCACCGGGGAGCTGTTTTTT. V is TRBV30 and J is TRBJ2-2; 7 bases match TRBD2. The CDR3 contains 13 residues. Germline CDR1 and CDR2: GTSNPN and SVGIG (reference sequence). Trimming cost V 6 bases and J 4 bases; bases outside gene matches: 5.

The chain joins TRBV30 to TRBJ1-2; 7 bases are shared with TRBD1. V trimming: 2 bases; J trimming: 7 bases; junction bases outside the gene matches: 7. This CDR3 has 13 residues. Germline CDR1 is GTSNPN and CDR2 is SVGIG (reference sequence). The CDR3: CAWSSGQTVGYTF. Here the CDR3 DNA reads TGTGCCTGGAGTTCGGGACAGACGGTTGGCTACACCTTC.

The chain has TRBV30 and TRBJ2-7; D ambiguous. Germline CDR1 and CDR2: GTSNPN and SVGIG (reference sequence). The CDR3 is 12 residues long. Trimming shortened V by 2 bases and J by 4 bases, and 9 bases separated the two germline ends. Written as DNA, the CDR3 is TGTGCCTGGAGTCGGCGTGAATACGAGCAGTACTTC. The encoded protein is CAWSRREYEQYF.

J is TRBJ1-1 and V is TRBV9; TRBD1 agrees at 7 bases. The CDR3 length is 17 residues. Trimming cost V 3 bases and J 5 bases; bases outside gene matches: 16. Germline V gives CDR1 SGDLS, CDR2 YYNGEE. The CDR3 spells CASSEGDSPTRWTEAFF. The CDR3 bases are TGTGCCAGCAGCGAAGGGGACAGTCCGACGAGGTGGACTGAAGCTTTCTTT.

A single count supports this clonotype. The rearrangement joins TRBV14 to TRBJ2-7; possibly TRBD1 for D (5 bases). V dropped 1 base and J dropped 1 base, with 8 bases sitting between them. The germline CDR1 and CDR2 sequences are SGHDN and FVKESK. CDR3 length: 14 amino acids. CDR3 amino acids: CASSQGTGSYEQYV. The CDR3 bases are TGTGCCAGCAGCCAAGGTACAGGATCCTACGAGCAGTACGTC.

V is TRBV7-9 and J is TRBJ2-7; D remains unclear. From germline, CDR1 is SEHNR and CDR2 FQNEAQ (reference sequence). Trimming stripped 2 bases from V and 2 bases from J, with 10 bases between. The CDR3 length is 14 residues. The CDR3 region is CASSLHAPTYEQYF. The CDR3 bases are TGTGCCAGCAGCTTACATGCCCCGACCTACGAGCAGTACTTC. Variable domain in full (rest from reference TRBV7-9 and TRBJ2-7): DTGVSQNPRHKITKRGQNVTFRCDPISEHNRLYWYRQTLGQGPEFLTYFQNEAQLEKSRLLSDRFSAERPKGSFSTLEIQRTEQGDSAMYLCASSLHAPTYEQYFGPGTRLTVT.

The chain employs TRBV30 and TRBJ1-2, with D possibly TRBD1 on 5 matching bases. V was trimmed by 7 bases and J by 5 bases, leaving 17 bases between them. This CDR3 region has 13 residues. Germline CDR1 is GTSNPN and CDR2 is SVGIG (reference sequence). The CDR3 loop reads CALQEGEVYGYTF. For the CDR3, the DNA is TGTGCCTTACAAGAAGGGGAGGTGTATGGCTACACCTTC.

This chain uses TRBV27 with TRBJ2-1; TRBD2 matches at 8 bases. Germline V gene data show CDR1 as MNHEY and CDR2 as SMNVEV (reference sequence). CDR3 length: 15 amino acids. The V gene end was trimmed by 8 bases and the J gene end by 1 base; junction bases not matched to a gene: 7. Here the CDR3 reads CASSYGLASYNEQFF. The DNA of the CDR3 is TGTGCCAGCTCCTACGGACTAGCTTCCTACAATGAGCAGTTCTTC.

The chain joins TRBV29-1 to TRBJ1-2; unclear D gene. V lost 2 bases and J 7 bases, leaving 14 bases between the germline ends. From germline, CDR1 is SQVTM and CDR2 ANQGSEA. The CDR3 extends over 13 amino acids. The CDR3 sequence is CSVEQVGSFGYTF. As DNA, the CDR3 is TGCAGCGTTGAACAGGTGGGGAGCTTTGGCTACACCTTC.

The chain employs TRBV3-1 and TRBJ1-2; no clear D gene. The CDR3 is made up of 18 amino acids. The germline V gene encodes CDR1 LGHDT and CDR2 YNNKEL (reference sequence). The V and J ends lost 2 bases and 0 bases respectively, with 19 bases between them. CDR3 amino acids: CASSQRRAVNLPNYGYTF. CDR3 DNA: TGTGCCAGCAGCCAAAGGAGGGCAGTCAACCTACCTAACTATGGCTACACCTTC.

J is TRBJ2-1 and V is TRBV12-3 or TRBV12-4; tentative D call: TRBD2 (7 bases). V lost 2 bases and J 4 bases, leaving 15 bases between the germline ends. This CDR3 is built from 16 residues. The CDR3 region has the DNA TGTGCCAGCAGTTTAACGACGGGGGGCCCGTACAATGAGCAGTTCTTC. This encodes CASSLTTGGPYNEQFF.

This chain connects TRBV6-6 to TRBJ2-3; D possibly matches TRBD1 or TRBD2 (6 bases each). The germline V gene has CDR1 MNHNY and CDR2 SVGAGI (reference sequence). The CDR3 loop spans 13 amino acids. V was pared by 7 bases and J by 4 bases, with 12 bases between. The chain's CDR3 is CASKGGAPDTQYF. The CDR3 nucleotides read TGTGCCAGCAAGGGGGGCGCACCAGATACGCAGTATTTT.

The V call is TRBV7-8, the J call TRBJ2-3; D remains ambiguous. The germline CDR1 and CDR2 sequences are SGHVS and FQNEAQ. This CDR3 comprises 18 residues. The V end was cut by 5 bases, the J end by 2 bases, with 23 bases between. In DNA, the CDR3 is TGTGCCAGCAGCCATAAGATTTCGGTGGCACAAGACACAGATACGCAGTATTTT. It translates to CASSHKISVAQDTDTQYF.

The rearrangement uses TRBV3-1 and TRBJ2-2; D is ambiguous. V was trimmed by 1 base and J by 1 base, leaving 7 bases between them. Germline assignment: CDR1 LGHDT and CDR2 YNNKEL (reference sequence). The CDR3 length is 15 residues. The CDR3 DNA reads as TGTGCCAGCAGCCAAGGAACCCTGAACACCGGGGAGCTGTTTTTT. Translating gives CASSQGTLNTGELFF.

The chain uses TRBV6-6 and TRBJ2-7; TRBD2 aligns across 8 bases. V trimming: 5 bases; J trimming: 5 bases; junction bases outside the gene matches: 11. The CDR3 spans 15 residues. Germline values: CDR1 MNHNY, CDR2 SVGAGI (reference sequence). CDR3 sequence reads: CASSGTSSSRHEQYF. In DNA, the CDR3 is TGTGCCAGCAGTGGGACTAGTTCTAGCCGCCACGAGCAGTACTTC.

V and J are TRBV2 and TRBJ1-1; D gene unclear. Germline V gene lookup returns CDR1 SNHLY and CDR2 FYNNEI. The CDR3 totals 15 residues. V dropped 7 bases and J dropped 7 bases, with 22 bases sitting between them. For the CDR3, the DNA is TGTGCCAGCACGCGCGGCATCGCCAGTACCTATGAAGCTTTCTTT. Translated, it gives CASTRGIASTYEAFF.

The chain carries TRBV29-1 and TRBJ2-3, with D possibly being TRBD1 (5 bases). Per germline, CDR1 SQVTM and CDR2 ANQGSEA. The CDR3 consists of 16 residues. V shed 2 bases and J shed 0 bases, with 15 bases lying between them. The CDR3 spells CSVESREFTSTDTQYF. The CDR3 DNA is TGCAGCGTTGAATCCAGGGAATTTACGAGCACAGATACGCAGTATTTT.

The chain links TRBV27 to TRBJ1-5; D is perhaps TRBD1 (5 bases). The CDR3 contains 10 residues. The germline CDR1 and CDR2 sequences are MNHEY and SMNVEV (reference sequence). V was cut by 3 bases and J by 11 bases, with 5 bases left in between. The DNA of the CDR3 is TGTGCCAGCAGTTTGGGGGCCCAGCATTTT. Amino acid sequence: CASSLGAQHF.

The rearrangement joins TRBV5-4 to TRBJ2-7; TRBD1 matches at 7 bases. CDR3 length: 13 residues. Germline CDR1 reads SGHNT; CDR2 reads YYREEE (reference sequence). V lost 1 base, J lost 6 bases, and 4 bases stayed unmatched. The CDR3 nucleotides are TGTGCCAGCAGCTTGACAGGGGTAGGCGAGCAGTACGTC. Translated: CASSLTGVGEQYV.

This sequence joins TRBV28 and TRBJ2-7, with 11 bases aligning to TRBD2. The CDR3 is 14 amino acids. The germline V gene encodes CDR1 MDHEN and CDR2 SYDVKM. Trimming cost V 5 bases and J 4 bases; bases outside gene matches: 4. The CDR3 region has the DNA TGTGCCAGCAGTCCTAGCGGGGGGCTATACGAGCAGTACGTC. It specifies CASSPSGGLYEQYV.

Here the CDR3 reads CSARDSRDSRGYTF. The DNA of the CDR3 is TGCAGTGCTAGAGATTCCAGGGATTCACGTGGCTACACCTTC. The chain joins TRBV20-1 to TRBJ1-2; D possibly corresponds to TRBD1 (5 bases). Trimming took 0 bases from V and 7 from J, leaving 15 bases between them. This CDR3 region has 14 residues. In germline, CDR1 is DFQATT, CDR2 SNEGSKA (reference sequence).

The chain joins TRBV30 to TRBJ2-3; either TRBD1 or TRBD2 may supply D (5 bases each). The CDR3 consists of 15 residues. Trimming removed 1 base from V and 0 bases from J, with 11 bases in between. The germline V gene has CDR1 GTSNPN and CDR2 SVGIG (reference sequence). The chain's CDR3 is CAWSGGSTSTDTQYF. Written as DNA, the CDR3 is TGTGCCTGGAGTGGGGGGTCGACTAGCACAGATACGCAGTATTTT.